This T cell receptor (beta chain) was identified during a study of human T cells and chemical hapten exposure. Study-wide points: Among TCRs, those above 1 in 1000 frequency were unaffected by DPC sensitization. Relative to controls, expanded TCRs formed significantly more large CDR3 similarity clusters. There was alopecia in the donors, so their immune response may differ from that of healthy people.

Unique molecular identifiers were attached to individual cDNA molecules during library preparation. TCRdb passed the RACE reads through MiXCR, listing each CDR3 protein once. This sample has about 73,000 distinct CDR3 sequences, with 8.5% found just once. This CDR3 is built from 16 residues. V lost 4 bases and J 3 bases, leaving 19 bases between the germline ends. In regard to this clonotype: No antigen is known for it.

The time point was: patch test 2, 6 weeks after DPC sensitization. Treatment described: therapeutic diphenylcyclopropenone sensitization with weekly scalp DPC. The V gene is TRBV12-3 or TRBV12-4, the J gene TRBJ2-7; D is possibly TRBD2 (6 bases). The sample consisted of whole blood, taken in connection with sensitization to the hapten diphenylcyclopropenone (DPC). The sequence came from a woman between 50 and 59 years old with alopecia areata. Some clones in this sample may be carry-over from other donors' samples. In nucleotides, the CDR3 is TGTGCCAGCAGTTGCCCTTGCCCGGGGGATTACTACGAGCAGTACTTC. It is translated as CASSCPCPGDYYEQYF.